This T cell receptor (beta chain) was identified during a study of blood T cell repertoires in COVID-19 (dated by TCRdb to about 2020). Background for the entire study: Samples from collaborators originated in the United States, Italy and Spain and spanned both the acute and convalescent phases of COVID-19. The dataset comprised deeply sampled blood TCRbeta repertoires from subjects exposed to, actively infected with, or recovered from COVID-19. Sample metadata almost always included a de-identified subject ID, COVID-19 status, age in years and sex. The material from the prospective study consisted of cDNA or gDNA derived from T cells, B-cell-depleted T cells, or PBMCs. Where available, HLA class I and class II types were taken from metadata supplied by the sample provider and were not determined by assay-based typing. Samples were obtained from the ongoing ImmuneRACE study (first 160 participants) and from 1,000 to 1,500 subjects provided by 6 global collaborators. The repertoires were released in a freely available public database intended as a resource for research on the immune response to SARS-CoV-2.

Note on this clone: This receptor's antigen is unknown. Per-base quality was not reported, and no clone a single base away is much larger than it.

Each collaborating institution followed its own protocols to collect whole blood in K2EDTA tubes. For TCRbeta analysis, collaborator samples were shipped as frozen whole blood, as isolated PBMCs, or as DNA extracted from either sample type. Broader findings and caveats from the paper: How much clinical and demographic metadata was included differed by source and by participant, and the metadata was provided uncurated.

TCRbeta CDR3 regions were amplified from genomic DNA using the immunoSEQ Assay, a bias-controlled multiplex PCR. Per the authors' processing: The number of nucleated cells in each sample was estimated from the amplification of reference gene primers within the assay. To quantify the absolute abundance of each unique TCRbeta CDR3 rearrangement, sequence reads were collapsed and filtered. Productive Simpson clonality was computed per sample as the square root of Simpson's diversity index over productive rearrangements. As stored in TCRdb, this immuneACCESS dataset retains in-frame rearrangements with V and J assigned. A fraction of the clones does not appear; measured against another copy, unresolved V genes explain less than half of the discrepancy, and the remainder lacks a known reason. The DNA was the basis for D and trimming; V, J and clone size are from that table. Across this sample there are 52,000 or so clones, with about nine tenths seen only once. Around 3.1% of the sample is taken by the ten largest.

The CDR3 runs 10 amino acids, cysteine and phenylalanine included. The kept DNA is CDR3 alone, 30 bases in frame from the first base. V and J lose 6 bases and 8 bases, and a span of 6 bases separates them. For CDR1 and CDR2, the germline V gene lists MNHEY and SVGAGI. Sequenced material: peripheral blood. The sequence came from a human donor in a cohort sampled during active COVID-19. Rearrangement joined TRBV6-5 to TRBJ2-3; TRBD2 is perhaps the D gene, given 6 matching bases. The DNA reads TGTGCCAGCAGGGGAGGTACGCAGTATTTT. The translation is CASRGGTQYF.